The rows below give T cell receptor beta chains drawn from one sample of a study of radiotherapy plus CTLA-4 blockade in lung cancer. Using immunoSEQ multiplex PCR, the repertoire was profiled, and TCRdb retains in-frame clones only, with some absent. The table has roughly 110,000 clones, more than 65% seen once. The source material was peripheral blood, sampled from a patient treated with radiotherapy plus ipilimumab. The receptors here all came from a human donor with non-small cell lung cancer that progressed on radiotherapy plus ipilimumab. Some clones in this sample may be carry-over from other donors' samples. Both conserved end residues are part of each CDR3. Each record gives: J gene, clone size, V gene, D gene, CDR3 protein, CDR3 DNA. D genes are given only for firm matches. Clone size, where shown, is once, few, many, or a class for clones that have expanded.

TRBJ2-5,.,TRBV5-1,TRBD2,CASSLLAGEQETQYF,TGCGCCAGCAGCTTACTAGCGGGGGAGCAAGAGACCCAGTACTTC
TRBJ2-7,.,TRBV11-2,TRBD1,CASSLVPGQRIYEQYF,TGTGCCAGCAGCTTAGTACCGGGACAGCGTATCTACGAGCAGTACTTC
TRBJ2-4,.,TRBV7-2,.,CANIPDGRNIQYF,TGTGCCAACATCCCCGACGGCAGGAACATTCAGTACTTC
TRBJ2-1,.,TRBV6-6,.,CASSSDGTWNEQFF,TGTGCCAGCAGTAGCGATGGGACATGGAATGAGCAGTTCTTC
TRBJ2-7,.,TRBV28,.,CASTKSSYEQYF,TGTGCCAGCACGAAAAGCTCCTACGAGCAGTACTTC
TRBJ2-7,few,TRBV9,TRBD1,CASSVGTGPAYEQYF,TGTGCCAGCAGCGTTGGGACAGGTCCTGCCTACGAGCAGTACTTC
TRBJ2-7,.,TRBV11-3,.,CASSLVEGDEQYF,TGTGCCAGCAGCTTAGTGGAGGGAGACGAGCAGTACTTC
TRBJ1-6,few,TRBV7-9,.,CASSLEFSPLHF,TGTGCCAGCAGCTTAGAGTTTTCACCCCTCCACTTT
TRBJ1-5,.,TRBV6-6,.,CASSGQINQPQHF,TGTGCCAGCAGTGGACAGATAAATCAGCCCCAGCATTTT
TRBJ1-4,.,TRBV5-1,.,CASSLVSGANEKLFF,TGCGCCAGCAGCTTGGTGTCAGGGGCTAATGAAAAACTGTTTTTT
TRBJ1-4,.,TRBV25-1,.,CASSRGATNEKLFF,TGTGCCAGCAGTCGGGGAGCAACTAATGAAAAACTGTTTTTT
TRBJ1-2,.,TRBV19,.,CASQENYGYTF,TGTGCCAGTCAAGAGAACTATGGCTACACCTTC
TRBJ1-1,few,TRBV11-3,.,CASSFGSGHEAFF,TGTGCCAGCAGCTTTGGGTCGGGGCATGAAGCTTTCTTT
TRBJ1-1,.,TRBV19,.,CASSIEQGLKAFF,TGTGCCAGTAGTATAGAGCAGGGTTTGAAAGCTTTCTTT
TRBJ2-5,once,TRBV2,TRBD1,CASSSDRAVLWTQYF,TGTGCCAGCAGTTCGGACAGGGCGGTATTGTGGACCCAGTACTTC
TRBJ2-6,.,TRBV6-6,.,CASSYSDPGANVLTF,TGTGCCAGCAGTTACTCCGACCCTGGGGCCAACGTCCTGACTTTC
TRBJ2-2,.,TRBV5-1,.,CASSLEGVGELFF,TGCGCCAGCAGCTTGGAAGGGGTTGGGGAGCTGTTTTTT
TRBJ2-5,.,TRBV7-9,.,CASSPQSGSGETQYF,TGTGCCAGCAGCCCTCAATCAGGGAGTGGAGAGACCCAGTACTTC
TRBJ1-2,.,TRBV7-3,.,CASSAQPGPGRSYTF,TGTGCCAGCAGCGCACAACCGGGCCCAGGACGTTCTTACACCTTC
TRBJ1-1,.,TRBV7-9,.,CASSLPPNTEAFF,TGTGCCAGCAGCTTACCCCCGAACACTGAAGCTTTCTTT
TRBJ1-1,few,TRBV9,.,CASSVEDTEAFF,TGTGCCAGCAGCGTAGAGGACACTGAAGCTTTCTTT
TRBJ2-7,.,TRBV6-6,TRBD2,CASSKLRGGTYEQYF,TGTGCCAGCAGCAAGCTTCGCGGGGGGACCTACGAGCAGTACTTC
TRBJ2-3,.,TRBV5-1,.,CASSFTGSTDTQYF,TGCGCCAGCAGCTTTACAGGGAGCACAGATACGCAGTATTTT
TRBJ2-3,.,TRBV5-4,.,CASSSPESTDTQYF,TGTGCCAGCAGCTCCCCAGAGAGCACAGATACGCAGTATTTT
TRBJ1-1,.,TRBV28,.,CASSFMGGRRNTEAFF,TGTGCCAGCAGTTTTATGGGGGGCAGACGGAACACTGAAGCTTTCTTT
TRBJ1-2,.,TRBV4-3,.,CASSVRGANYGYTF,TGCGCCAGCAGCGTTCGGGGAGCTAACTATGGCTACACCTTC
TRBJ1-2,.,TRBV15,TRBD1,CATSSRTGKSYGYTF,TGTGCCACCAGCAGCCGGACAGGGAAGAGCTATGGCTACACCTTC
TRBJ2-1,.,TRBV4-3,TRBD2,CASSQRLAGVANEQFF,TGCGCCAGCAGCCAAAGACTAGCGGGGGTAGCAAATGAGCAGTTCTTC
TRBJ1-5,.,TRBV30,.,CAWSRGINQPQHF,TGTGCCTGGAGTAGGGGGATCAATCAGCCCCAGCATTTT
TRBJ1-2,.,TRBV29-1,.,CSGGIDYGYTF,TGCAGCGGGGGGATCGACTATGGCTACACCTTC
TRBJ2-7,.,TRBV7-2,.,CASSTQGGQVYEQYF,TGTGCCAGCAGCACCCAAGGAGGGCAAGTATACGAGCAGTACTTC
TRBJ2-3,.,TRBV2,.,CASSINLVGYTQYF,TGTGCCAGCAGTATAAATCTAGTGGGGTATACGCAGTATTTT
TRBJ1-6,.,TRBV5-1,.,CASSLRPGSSYNSPLHF,TGCGCCAGCAGCTTAAGGCCAGGGAGCTCCTATAATTCACCCCTCCACTTT
TRBJ2-1,.,TRBV4-3,TRBD2,CASSRGGAEYEQFF,TGCGCCAGCAGTCGCGGGGGGGCCGAGTATGAGCAGTTCTTC
TRBJ2-3,few,TRBV7-9,.,CASSLAAGNTQYF,TGTGCCAGCAGCTTAGCGGCGGGGAATACGCAGTATTTT
TRBJ2-3,.,TRBV7-6,TRBD2,CASSLTLATYTDTQYF,TGTGCCAGCAGCTTAACACTAGCGACGTATACAGATACGCAGTATTTT
TRBJ1-4,.,TRBV15,TRBD1,CATSLTRTGMEKLFF,TGTGCCACCAGCCTTACTAGGACAGGGATGGAAAAACTGTTTTTT